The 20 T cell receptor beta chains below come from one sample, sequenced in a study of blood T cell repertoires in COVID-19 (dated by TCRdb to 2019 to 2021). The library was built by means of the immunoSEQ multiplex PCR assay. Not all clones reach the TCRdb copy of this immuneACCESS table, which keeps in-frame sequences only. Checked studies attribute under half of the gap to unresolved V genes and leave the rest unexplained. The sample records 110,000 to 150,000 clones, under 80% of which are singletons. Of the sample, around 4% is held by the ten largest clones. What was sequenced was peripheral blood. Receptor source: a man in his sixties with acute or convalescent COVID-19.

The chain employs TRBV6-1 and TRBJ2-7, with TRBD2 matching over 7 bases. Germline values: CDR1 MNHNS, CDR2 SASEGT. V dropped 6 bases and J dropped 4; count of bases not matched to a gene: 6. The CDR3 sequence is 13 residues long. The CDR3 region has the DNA TGTGCCAGCAGCCGACGGGGAGGGTACGAGCAGTACTTC. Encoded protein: CASSRRGGYEQYF.

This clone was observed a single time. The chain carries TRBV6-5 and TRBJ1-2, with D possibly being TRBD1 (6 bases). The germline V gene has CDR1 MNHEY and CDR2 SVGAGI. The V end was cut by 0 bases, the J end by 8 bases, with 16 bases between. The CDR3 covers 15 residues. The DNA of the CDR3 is TGTGCCAGCAGTTACTCGAGGGGGGGGGTAGGCGGCTACACCTTC. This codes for CASSYSRGGVGGYTF.

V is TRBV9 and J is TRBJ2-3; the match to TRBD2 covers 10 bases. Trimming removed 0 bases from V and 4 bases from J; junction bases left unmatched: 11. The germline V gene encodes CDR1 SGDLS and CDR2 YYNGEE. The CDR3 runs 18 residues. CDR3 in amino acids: CASSVAVSSGRKADTQYF. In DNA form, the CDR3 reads TGTGCCAGCAGCGTAGCGGTGAGTAGCGGGAGGAAAGCAGATACGCAGTATTTT. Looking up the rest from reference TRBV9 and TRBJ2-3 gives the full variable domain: DSGVTQTPKHLITATGQRVTLRCSPRSGDLSVYWYQQSLDQGLQFLIQYYNGEERAKGNILERFSAQQFPDLHSELNLSSLELGDSALYFCASSVAVSSGRKADTQYFGPGTRLTVL.

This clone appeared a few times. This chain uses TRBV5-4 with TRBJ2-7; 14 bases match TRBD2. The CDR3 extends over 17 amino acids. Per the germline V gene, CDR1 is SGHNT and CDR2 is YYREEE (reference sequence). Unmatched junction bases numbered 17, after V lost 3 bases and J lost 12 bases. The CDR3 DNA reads TGTGCCAGCAGCTCGGGACTAGCGGGAGAACGGAAATCTGGCTGGTACTTC. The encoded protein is CASSSGLAGERKSGWYF.

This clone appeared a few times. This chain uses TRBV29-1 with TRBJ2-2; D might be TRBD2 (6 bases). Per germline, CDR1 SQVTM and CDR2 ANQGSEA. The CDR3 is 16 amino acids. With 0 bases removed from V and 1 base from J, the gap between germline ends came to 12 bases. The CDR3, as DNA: TGCAGCGTTGAAGATCGGCGACTAGGGAACACCGGGGAGCTGTTTTTT. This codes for CSVEDRRLGNTGELFF.

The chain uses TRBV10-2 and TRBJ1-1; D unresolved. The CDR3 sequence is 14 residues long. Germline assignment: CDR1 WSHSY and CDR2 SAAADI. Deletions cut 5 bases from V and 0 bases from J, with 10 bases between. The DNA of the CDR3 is TGCGCCAGCAGTTTGGGGAGCGTGAACACTGAAGCTTTCTTT. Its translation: CASSLGSVNTEAFF.

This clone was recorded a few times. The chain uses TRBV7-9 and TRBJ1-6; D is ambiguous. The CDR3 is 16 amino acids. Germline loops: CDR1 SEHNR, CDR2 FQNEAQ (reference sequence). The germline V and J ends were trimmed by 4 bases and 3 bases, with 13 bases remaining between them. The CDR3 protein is CASSSSGFLYNSPLHF. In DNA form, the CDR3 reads TGTGCCAGCAGCTCTAGCGGGTTTCTCTATAATTCACCCCTCCACTTT.

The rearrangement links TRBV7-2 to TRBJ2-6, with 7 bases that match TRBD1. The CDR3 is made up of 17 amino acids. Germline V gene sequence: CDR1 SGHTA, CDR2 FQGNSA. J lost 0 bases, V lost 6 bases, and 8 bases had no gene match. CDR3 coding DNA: TGTGCCAGCAGGCTACGACAGGGAGTCTCTGGGGCCAACGTCCTGACTTTC. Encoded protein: CASRLRQGVSGANVLTF.

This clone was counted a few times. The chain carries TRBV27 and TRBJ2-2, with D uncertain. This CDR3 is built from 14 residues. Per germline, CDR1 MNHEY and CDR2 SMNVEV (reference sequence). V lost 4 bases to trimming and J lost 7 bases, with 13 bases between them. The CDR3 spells CASSWSSFVGELFF. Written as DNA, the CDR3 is TGTGCCAGCAGTTGGAGTAGCTTCGTCGGGGAGCTGTTTTTT.

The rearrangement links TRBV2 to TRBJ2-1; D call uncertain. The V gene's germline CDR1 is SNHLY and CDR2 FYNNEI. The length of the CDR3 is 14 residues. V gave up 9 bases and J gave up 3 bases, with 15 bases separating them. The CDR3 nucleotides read TGTGCCAGTGAACCCGCCACTCTCTACAATGAGCAGTTCTTC. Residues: CASEPATLYNEQFF.

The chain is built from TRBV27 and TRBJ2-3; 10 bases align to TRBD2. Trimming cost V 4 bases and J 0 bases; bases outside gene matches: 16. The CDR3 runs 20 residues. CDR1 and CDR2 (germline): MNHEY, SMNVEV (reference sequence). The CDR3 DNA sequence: TGTGCCAGCAGTTCCCCCGGGGGGAGCGGGAGGGATACTAGCACAGATACGCAGTATTTT. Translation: CASSSPGGSGRDTSTDTQYF.

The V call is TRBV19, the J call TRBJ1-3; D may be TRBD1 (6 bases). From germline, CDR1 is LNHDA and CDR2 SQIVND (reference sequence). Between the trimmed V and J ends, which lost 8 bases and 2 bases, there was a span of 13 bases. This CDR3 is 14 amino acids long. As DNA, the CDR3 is TGTGCCAGTGGTCGGGGGGCCGCTGGAAACACCATATATTTT. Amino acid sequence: CASGRGAAGNTIYF.

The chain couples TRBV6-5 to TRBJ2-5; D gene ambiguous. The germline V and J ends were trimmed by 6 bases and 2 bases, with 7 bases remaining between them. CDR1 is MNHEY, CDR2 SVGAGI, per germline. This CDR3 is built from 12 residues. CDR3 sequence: CASSLEQETQYF. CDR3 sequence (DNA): TGTGCCAGCAGCCTCGAGCAAGAGACCCAGTACTTC.

The CDR3 here is CASTRLAAYNEQFF. Written as DNA, the CDR3 is TGTGCCAGCACTCGACTAGCGGCCTACAATGAGCAGTTCTTC. The V and J genes are TRBV6-5 and TRBJ2-1; 9 bases match TRBD2. The CDR3 is made up of 14 amino acids. Germline V gene data show CDR1 as MNHEY and CDR2 as SVGAGI. V shed 7 bases, J shed 2 bases, and the junction held 3 bases outside the gene matches.

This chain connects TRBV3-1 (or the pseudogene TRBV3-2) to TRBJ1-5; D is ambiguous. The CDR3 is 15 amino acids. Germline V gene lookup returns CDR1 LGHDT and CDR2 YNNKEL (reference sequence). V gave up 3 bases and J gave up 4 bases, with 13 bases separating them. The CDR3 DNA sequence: TGTGCCAGCAGCCAGGGCGCCGCGCTAAATCAGCCCCAGCATTTT. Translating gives CASSQGAALNQPQHF.

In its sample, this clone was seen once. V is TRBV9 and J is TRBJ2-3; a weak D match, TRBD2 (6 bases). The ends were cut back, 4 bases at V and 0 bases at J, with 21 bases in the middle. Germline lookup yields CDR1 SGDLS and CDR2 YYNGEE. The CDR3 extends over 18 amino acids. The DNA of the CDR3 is TGTGCCAGCAGCCGGTGGGAGGTTAGTGGGACCAGCACAGATACGCAGTATTTT. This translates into CASSRWEVSGTSTDTQYF. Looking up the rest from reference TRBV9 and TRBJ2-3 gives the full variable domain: DSGVTQTPKHLITATGQRVTLRCSPRSGDLSVYWYQQSLDQGLQFLIQYYNGEERAKGNILERFSAQQFPDLHSELNLSSLELGDSALYFCASSRWEVSGTSTDTQYFGPGTRLTVL.

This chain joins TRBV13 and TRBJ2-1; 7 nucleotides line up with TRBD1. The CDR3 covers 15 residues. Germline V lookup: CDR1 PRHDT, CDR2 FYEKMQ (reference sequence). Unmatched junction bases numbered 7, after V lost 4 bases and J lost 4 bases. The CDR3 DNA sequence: TGTGCCAGCAGCTCGACAGGGCGCGGGTACAATGAGCAGTTCTTC. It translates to CASSSTGRGYNEQFF.

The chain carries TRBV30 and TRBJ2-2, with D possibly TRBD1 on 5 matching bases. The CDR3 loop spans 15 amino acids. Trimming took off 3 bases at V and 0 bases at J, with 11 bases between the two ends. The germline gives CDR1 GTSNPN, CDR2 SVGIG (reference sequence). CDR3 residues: CAWRRGRPNTGELFF. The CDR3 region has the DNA TGTGCCTGGAGAAGGGGCAGACCGAACACCGGGGAGCTGTTTTTT.

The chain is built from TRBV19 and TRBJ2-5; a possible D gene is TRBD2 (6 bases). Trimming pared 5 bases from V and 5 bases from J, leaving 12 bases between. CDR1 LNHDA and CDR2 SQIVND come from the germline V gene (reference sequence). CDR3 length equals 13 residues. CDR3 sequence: CASSFGLAETQYF. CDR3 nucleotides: TGTGCCAGTAGTTTCGGGCTAGCGGAGACCCAGTACTTC.

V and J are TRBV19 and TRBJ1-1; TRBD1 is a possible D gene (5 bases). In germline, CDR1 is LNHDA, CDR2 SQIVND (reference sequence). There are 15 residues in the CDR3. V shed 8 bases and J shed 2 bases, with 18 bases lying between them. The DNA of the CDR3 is TGTGCCAGTCTGCAGAATACGGGGGTTAACACTGAAGCTTTCTTT. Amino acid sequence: CASLQNTGVNTEAFF.